This record looks at one T cell receptor beta chain sequence and its context. As yet, its antigen is unknown. The CDR3 sequence is 15 residues long. V lost 8 bases and J 0 bases, leaving 15 bases between the germline ends. Germline CDR1 is SNHLY and CDR2 is FYNNEI. Produced via immunoSEQ multiplex PCR; TCRdb's table is partial and in-frame only. The data contain fewer than 90,000 clones, roughly 86% of them singletons. The source of the sample is a study of OX40 agonist ivuxolimab in advanced cancers. At the level of the study: Dose-escalation patients suffered from hepatocellular carcinoma, melanoma, renal cell or head and neck cancer.

Findings of the study overall: Average numbers of expanded clones were greater in CD8+ T cells than in CD4+. Circulating CD4+ and CD8+ T cells showed clonal expansion by week 6 at 0.1 to 3.0 mg/kg.

Sequenced here: CD4+ or CD8+ T cells sorted from blood, sampled in a trial of the OX40 agonist ivuxolimab. This TCR was sampled from an adult with an advanced solid tumor such as melanoma, head and neck, liver or kidney cancer. This sequence joins TRBV2 and TRBJ2-3; D possibly matches TRBD1 or TRBD2 (5 bases each). CDR3 nucleotides: TGTGCCAGCGTAGGGATGGGGGTGAGCACAGATACGCAGTATTTT. It translates to CASVGMGVSTDTQYF.